A single sample is the source of the 32 T cell receptor beta chains below, sequenced in a study of blood T cell repertoires in COVID-19. Produced via immunoSEQ multiplex PCR; TCRdb's table is partial and in-frame only. The repertoire includes hundreds of thousands of clones, over 70% of them detected once, and 6% to 9.5% sits in the top ten. The specimen sequenced was peripheral blood. The receptor source for this set is a woman at least 80 years old with acute or convalescent COVID-19.

CDR3 sequence (DNA): TGTGCCAGCAGCTTGAATGGGACAGGGACCCACGGGGTTACGTCTGGCTACACCTTC. Translating it yields CASSLNGTGTHGVTSGYTF. The chain recombines TRBV5-5 with TRBJ1-2, with TRBD1 identical over 9 bases. V trimming: 1 base; J trimming: 7 bases; junction bases outside the gene matches: 20. This CDR3 has 19 residues. In germline, CDR1 is SGHKS, CDR2 YYEKEE (reference sequence).

This clone was seen just once. The chain is built from TRBV7-8 and TRBJ1-4; possibly TRBD1 for D (6 bases). The CDR3 sequence is 14 residues long. V was cut by 0 bases and J by 8 bases, with 10 bases left in between. CDR1 is SGHVS and CDR2 is FQNEAQ in the germline V gene. CDR3 nucleotide sequence: TGTGCCAGCAGCTTAGCGGCAGGGGTGGAAAAACTGTTTTTT. This codes for CASSLAAGVEKLFF.

At least ten counts were recorded for this clone. CDR3 sequence reads: CASSPGTANYGYTF. DNA of the CDR3: TGTGCCAGCAGTCCAGGGACAGCTAACTATGGCTACACCTTC. This chain joins TRBV6-4 and TRBJ1-2; 7 bases match TRBD1. J gave up 0 bases and V 5 bases, and 3 bases lay outside the gene matches. CDR3 length equals 14 residues. CDR1 MRHNA and CDR2 SNTAGT come from the germline V gene.

The chain employs TRBV9 and TRBJ2-2; 8 bases are a match to TRBD2. Germline V lookup: CDR1 SGDLS, CDR2 YYNGEE. Trimming removed 2 bases from V and 1 base from J; junction bases left unmatched: 1. The CDR3 sequence is 15 residues long. Written as DNA, the CDR3 is TGTGCCAGCAGCGTCACTAGCGGGAACACCGGGGAGCTGTTTTTT. It codes for CASSVTSGNTGELFF.

This rearrangement joins TRBV29-1 to TRBJ1-5; weak D call: TRBD1 (5 bases). CDR3 length: 14 amino acids. CDR1 is SQVTM, CDR2 ANQGSEA, per germline. Trimming cost V 5 bases and J 5 bases, with 16 bases left between them. The CDR3 bases are TGCAGCGTTTCTACGGGGGGAGGGGATCAGCCCCAGCATTTT. It codes for CSVSTGGGDQPQHF.

This clone showed up just a few times. This chain joins TRBV6-5 and TRBJ1-4; D remains ambiguous. V lost 6 bases to trimming and J lost 0 bases, with 11 bases between them. CDR3 length equals 15 residues. Germline CDR1 MNHEY, CDR2 SVGAGI. CDR3 residues: CASSPTHATNEKLFF. Here the CDR3 DNA reads TGTGCCAGCAGCCCGACACACGCAACTAATGAAAAACTGTTTTTT.

The chain has TRBV19 and TRBJ1-5; the match to TRBD1 covers 8 bases. Germline trimming cut 7 bases from V and 2 bases from J; bases unmatched to any gene: 7. This CDR3 is 15 amino acids long. Germline V CDR1 and CDR2: LNHDA, SQIVND (reference sequence). For the CDR3, the DNA is TGTGCCAGTAAAGGGACAGGAGTCGGCAATCAGCCCCAGCATTTT. Its protein is CASKGTGVGNQPQHF.

The chain carries TRBV18 and TRBJ1-5; 8 nucleotides align to TRBD1. The CDR3 is 18 amino acids. J gave up 1 base and V 5 bases, and 13 bases lay outside the gene matches. Germline V gives CDR1 KGHSH, CDR2 LQKENI. The CDR3 sequence: CASSSDRVWERSNQPQHF. The CDR3 nucleotides are TGTGCCAGCTCATCGGACAGGGTATGGGAGAGGAGCAATCAGCCCCAGCATTTT.

The sample holds one count of this clone. V gene TRBV10-1 combines with J gene TRBJ2-1, with D perhaps TRBD1 (6 bases). The CDR3 is made up of 15 amino acids. Germline CDR1 and CDR2: WNHNN and SYGVQD (reference sequence). V was cut by 3 bases and J by 6 bases, with 15 bases left in between. The CDR3 DNA reads TGCGCCAGCAGTGATCCCTTTCCAGGGGTCAATGAGCAGTTCTTC. Encoded protein: CASSDPFPGVNEQFF.

The chain has TRBV3-1 (or the pseudogene TRBV3-2) and TRBJ2-7; D may be TRBD2 (7 bases). The CDR3 runs to 15 residues. Trimming took 3 bases from V and 8 from J, leaving 20 bases between them. The germline V gene encodes CDR1 LGHDT and CDR2 YNNKEL (reference sequence). CDR3 DNA sequence: TGTGCCAGCAGCCACCACGGGGGCGGGGGCGAGAAGCAGTACTTC. It specifies CASSHHGGGGEKQYF.

The chain employs TRBV2 and TRBJ2-2, with D possibly being TRBD1 (7 bases). The CDR3 has 16 residues. Germline lookup yields CDR1 SNHLY and CDR2 FYNNEI. Trimming pared 2 bases from V and 4 bases from J, leaving 14 bases between. The CDR3 DNA reads TGTGCCAGCAGTGAATCCAGGGGGGTCTTCACCGGGGAGCTGTTTTTT. It codes for CASSESRGVFTGELFF. The whole variable domain, filled in from reference TRBV2 and TRBJ2-2, reads EPEVTQTPSHQVTQMGQEVILRCVPISNHLYFYWYRQILGQKVEFLVSFYNNEISEKSEIFDDQFSVERPDGSNFTLKIRSTKLEDSAMYFCASSESRGVFTGELFFGEGSRLTVL.

The gene calls are TRBV5-1 and TRBJ1-4; 9 positions match TRBD1. V lost 4 bases and J lost 8; bases outside the gene matches: 6. Germline CDR1 SGHRS, CDR2 YFSETQ. The CDR3 totals 14 residues. The CDR3 DNA reads TGCGCCAGCAGCCCGGGACAGGGAGGCGAAAAACTGTTTTTT. The encoded protein is CASSPGQGGEKLFF.

The chain has TRBV21-1 and TRBJ1-5; the table's D call TRBD1 went unverified against the DNA. TRBV21-1 is shown as a pseudogene. The CDR3 sequence is 17 residues long. As DNA, the CDR3 is TGTGCCAGCAGCCCTATGGCCCTACAGAGAAACAATCAGCCCCAGCATTTT. Its protein product is CASSPMALQRNNQPQHF.

The rearrangement joins TRBV10-3 to TRBJ2-3; D uncertain. The CDR3 extends over 11 amino acids. V lost 8 bases and J lost 2, with 5 bases in between. CDR1 and CDR2 from the germline V gene are ENHRY and SYGVKD. Written as DNA, the CDR3 is TGTGCCATCTGTAACACAGATACGCAGTATTTT. Amino acid sequence: CAICNTDTQYF.

V is TRBV11-3 and J is TRBJ1-3, with D tentatively TRBD1 (5 bases). Germline loops: CDR1 SGHNT, CDR2 YENEEA. The length of the CDR3 is 17 residues. Trimming cost V 4 bases and J 0 bases, with 16 bases left between them. DNA of the CDR3: TGTGCCAGCAGCTCTAGATTAGGACATACCTCTGGAAACACCATATATTTT. Translating it yields CASSSRLGHTSGNTIYF. The entire variable domain, with the rest obtained from reference TRBV11-3 and TRBJ1-3, is as follows: EAGVVQSPRYKIIEKKQPVAFWCNPISGHNTLYWYLQNLGQGPELLIRYENEEAVDDSQLPKDRFSAERLKGVDSTLKIQPAELGDSAVYLCASSSRLGHTSGNTIYFGEGSWLTVV.

The chain uses TRBV11-2 and TRBJ2-5, with 7 bases fitting TRBD1. J was trimmed by 2 bases and V by 1 base; bases with no gene match: 7. CDR3 length equals 16 residues. Per germline, CDR1 SGHAT and CDR2 FQNNGV. This CDR3 reads CASSLVGTVNQETQYF. The CDR3, as DNA: TGTGCCAGCAGCTTAGTAGGGACAGTTAATCAAGAGACCCAGTACTTC.

In DNA form, the CDR3 reads TGTGCCAGCAGTTTAGGGGGTCTCAGGACAGGGGACACCGGGGAGCTGTTTTTT. This codes for CASSLGGLRTGDTGELFF. The chain employs TRBV27 and TRBJ2-2; the match to TRBD1 covers 9 bases. CDR1 is MNHEY and CDR2 is SMNVEV in the germline V gene (reference sequence). The CDR3 is made up of 18 amino acids. V was pared by 2 bases and J by 3 bases, with 10 bases of the junction left unmatched.

The chain uses TRBV11-2 and TRBJ2-7; D remains unclear. The CDR3 contains 11 residues. Germline CDR1 reads SGHAT; CDR2 reads FQNNGV. The V and J ends lost 5 bases and 5 bases respectively, with 7 bases between them. CDR3 protein: CASSVQHEQYF. In nucleotides, the CDR3 is TGTGCCAGCAGCGTACAGCACGAGCAGTACTTC.

The chain combines TRBV7-2 with TRBJ2-3; 8 positions match TRBD2. V lost 1 base to trimming and J lost 2 bases; unmatched junction nucleotides: 5. CDR3 length: 16 amino acids. Germline CDR1 and CDR2: SGHTA and FQGNSA. CDR3 loop: CASSLGLRGVTDTQYF. CDR3 DNA: TGTGCCAGCAGCTTAGGGTTGCGGGGGGTCACAGATACGCAGTATTTT.

The chain couples TRBV30 to TRBJ2-2; 8 nucleotides line up with TRBD2. Germline V gene data show CDR1 as GTSNPN and CDR2 as SVGIG (reference sequence). The V gene end was trimmed by 3 bases and the J gene end by 6 bases; junction bases not matched to a gene: 6. The CDR3 covers 14 residues. The CDR3 spells CAWRVSGIPGELFF. Written as DNA, the CDR3 is TGTGCCTGGAGGGTTAGCGGGATTCCCGGGGAGCTGTTTTTT.

The gene calls are TRBV3-1 (or the pseudogene TRBV3-2) and TRBJ2-5; 7 bases fit TRBD2. With 1 base clipped from V and 4 bases from J, the junction kept 6 bases outside the gene matches. The CDR3 has 15 amino acids. CDR1 and CDR2 (germline): LGHDT, YNNKEL (reference sequence). Written as DNA, the CDR3 is TGTGCCAGCAGCCAAGGTCTAGCGGCTCGAGAGACCCAGTACTTC. This sequence encodes CASSQGLAARETQYF.

The V and J genes are TRBV4-2 and TRBJ1-2; 7 bases fit TRBD1. Germline lookup yields CDR1 LGHNA and CDR2 YNFKEQ. V was pared by 0 bases and J by 14 bases, with 9 bases of the junction left unmatched. CDR3 size: 13 residues. The CDR3 DNA reads TGTGCCAGCAGCCAAGATCGTGGGGACAGCCTGACCTTC. Translating it yields CASSQDRGDSLTF.

The rearrangement joins TRBV28 to TRBJ1-5; 8 bases line up with TRBD1. This CDR3 is 14 amino acids long. Germline assignment: CDR1 MDHEN and CDR2 SYDVKM. Trimming at V came to 7 bases and at J to 2 bases, leaving 4 bases not matched to a gene. CDR3 loop: CASKKTGGNQPQHF. CDR3 nucleotides: TGTGCCAGCAAAAAGACAGGGGGCAATCAGCCCCAGCATTTT.

This clone has only a few counts. This sequence joins TRBV12-5 and TRBJ1-6; the match to TRBD1 covers 7 bases. CDR1 LGHNT and CDR2 FRNRAP come from the germline V gene. V shed 1 base, J shed 9 bases, and the junction held 3 bases outside the gene matches. The length of the CDR3 is 14 residues. CDR3 sequence reads: CASGLGTGFSPLHF. CDR3 in DNA: TGTGCTAGTGGTTTGGGGACAGGCTTTTCACCCCTCCACTTT.

The V call is TRBV19, the J call TRBJ1-5; maybe TRBD1 (5 bases). The V end was cut by 3 bases, the J end by 6 bases, with 24 bases between. CDR1 is LNHDA, CDR2 SQIVND, per germline (reference sequence). The CDR3 contains 18 residues. The CDR3 here is CASSIGVLGVQRSQPQHF. CDR3 DNA sequence: TGTGCCAGTAGTATCGGTGTGTTAGGGGTCCAGAGAAGTCAGCCCCAGCATTTT.

This chain joins TRBV6-1 and TRBJ1-2; D is possibly TRBD1 (5 bases). CDR1 is MNHNS and CDR2 is SASEGT in the germline V gene. The CDR3 contains 14 residues. Trimming pared 1 base from V and 4 bases from J, leaving 10 bases between. CDR3 DNA sequence: TGTGCCAGCAGTGAAGATCCAGGGCTCTATGGCTACACCTTC. This gives the protein CASSEDPGLYGYTF.

This sequence joins TRBV7-2 and TRBJ2-7; TRBD2 might be the D (6 bases). Trimming removed 2 bases at V and 2 bases at J, with 13 bases between. The germline CDR1 and CDR2 sequences are SGHTA and FQGNSA. The CDR3 contains 15 residues. The CDR3 spells CASSLNGGATYEQYF. For the CDR3, the DNA is TGTGCCAGCAGCTTAAACGGGGGAGCCACCTACGAGCAGTACTTC. Full variable domain (outside the CDR3, taken from reference TRBV7-2 and TRBJ2-7): GAGVSQSPSNKVTEKGKDVELRCDPISGHTALYWYRQSLGQGLEFLIYFQGNSAPDKSGLPSDRFSAERTGGSVSTLTIQRTQQEDSAVYLCASSLNGGATYEQYFGPGTRLTVT.

The chain combines TRBV5-1 with TRBJ2-7; 9 nucleotides line up with TRBD2. CDR1 and CDR2 from the germline V gene are SGHRS and YFSETQ. V lost 1 base, J lost 2 bases, and 13 bases stayed unmatched. This CDR3 is 18 amino acids long. CDR3 DNA: TGCGCCAGCAGCTTGTCCTTCGCTAGCGGGGCCAGTACCTACGAGCAGTACTTC. Translated: CASSLSFASGASTYEQYF.

The chain joins TRBV7-2 to TRBJ1-2; maybe TRBD1 (6 bases). Germline V gives CDR1 SGHTA, CDR2 FQGNSA. This CDR3 has 13 amino acids. V shed 9 bases and J shed 8 bases, with 19 bases lying between them. CDR3 protein: CARSPRQVPGYTF. CDR3 sequence (DNA): TGTGCCAGATCCCCGAGACAGGTTCCGGGCTACACCTTC.

The chain recombines TRBV9 with TRBJ1-6, with D hard to call. The V and J ends lost 0 bases and 8 bases respectively, with 12 bases between them. The germline CDR1 and CDR2 sequences are SGDLS and YYNGEE. The CDR3 totals 15 residues. The CDR3 protein is CASSVGADRYSPLHF. For the CDR3, the DNA is TGTGCCAGCAGCGTAGGGGCAGATAGATATTCACCCCTCCACTTT.

CDR3 residues: CASSYLNSLQAYEQYF. The DNA for the CDR3 is TGTGCCAGCAGTTACTTAAACAGCCTTCAGGCCTACGAGCAGTACTTC. The chain uses TRBV6-2 or TRBV6-3 and TRBJ2-7; D not certain. The CDR3 length is 16 residues. V gave up 1 base and J gave up 2 bases, with 15 bases separating them. In germline, CDR1 is MNHEY, CDR2 SVGEGT.

This clone was seen more than once but under ten times. Written as DNA, the CDR3 is TGTGCCAGCAGTGTAGGACAGGGCATGGGCAGTCAGCCCCAGCATTTT. It yields the protein CASSVGQGMGSQPQHF. The rearrangement joins TRBV2 to TRBJ1-5, with 8 nucleotides matching TRBD1. The CDR3 has 16 amino acids. CDR1 is SNHLY, CDR2 FYNNEI, per germline. V lost 4 bases to trimming and J lost 6 bases; unmatched junction nucleotides: 11.